This TCR beta chain was captured by sequencing in a study of CD8 T cells in ankylosing spondylitis. Germline-derived CDR1 and CDR2 are LNHNV and YYDKDF (reference sequence). V shed 4 bases and J 7 bases; nucleotides not matched to a gene: 10. This CDR3 has 15 residues. Overall study findings and caveats: Matched ankylosing spondylitis synovial fluid reportedly contained a significantly enriched population of disease-linked clones. Within peripheral blood, clones linked to disease were CD8+ and relatively rare. A motif of eight highly homologous TCR beta variants was seen as apparently characteristic of ankylosing spondylitis blood.

This clonotype has at least ten counts. Its target is not known. Quantitative 5'-RACE with molecular barcodes was used to make the TCR beta libraries. Using its own MiXCR run on the 5' RACE reads, TCRdb lists one record per CDR3 protein. Here the sample spans about 39,000 distinct CDR3 sequences, 10% being singletons. The sequence was collected from a male donor with ankylosing spondylitis or in good health (not recorded which). V is TRBV15 and J is TRBJ2-1; 7 nucleotides match TRBD2. Sequenced material: blood, either unsorted or a sorted T cell fraction (not recorded which). For the CDR3, the DNA is TGTGCCACCAGCAAGGAGGCTAGCGGAGTAAATGAGCAGTTCTTC. This encodes CATSKEASGVNEQFF.